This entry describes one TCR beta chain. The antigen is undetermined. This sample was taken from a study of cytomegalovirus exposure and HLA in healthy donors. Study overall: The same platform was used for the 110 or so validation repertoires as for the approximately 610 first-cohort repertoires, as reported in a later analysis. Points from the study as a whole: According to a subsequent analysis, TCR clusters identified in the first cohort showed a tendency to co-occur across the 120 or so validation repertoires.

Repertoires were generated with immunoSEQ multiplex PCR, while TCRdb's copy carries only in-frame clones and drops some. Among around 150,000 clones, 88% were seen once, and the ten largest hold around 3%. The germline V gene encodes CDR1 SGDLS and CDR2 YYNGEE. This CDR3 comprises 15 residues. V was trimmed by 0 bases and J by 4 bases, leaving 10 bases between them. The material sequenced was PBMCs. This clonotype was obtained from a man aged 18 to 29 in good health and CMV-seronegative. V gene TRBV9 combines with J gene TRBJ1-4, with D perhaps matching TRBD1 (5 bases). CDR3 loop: CASSVDRGGNEKLFF. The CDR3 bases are TGTGCCAGCAGCGTAGATAGGGGTGGTAATGAAAAACTGTTTTTT.